One and the same sample provided the 28 T cell receptor beta chains below, sequenced in a study of glioma-infiltrating T cells. The iRepertoire nested amplicon-rescue multiplex PCR amplified TCR alpha and beta CDR3s from RNA. TCRdb passed the multiplex PCR reads through MiXCR, listing each CDR3 protein once. In the table there are around 130,000 distinct CDR3 sequences, approximately 24% of which are singletons. The sequencing input was glioma tissue, nonneoplastic brain tissue, or PBMCs (not recorded which). The receptor source for this set is a human donor with low-grade glioma or glioblastoma, undergoing nonglioma brain surgery, or in good health (not recorded which).

The chain employs TRBV20-1 and TRBJ1-2; 8 nucleotides line up with TRBD1. The CDR3 runs to 15 residues. The trim removed 5 bases at V and 1 base at J, leaving 9 bases unmatched. Germline values: CDR1 DFQATT, CDR2 SNEGSKA (reference sequence). CDR3 amino acids: CSAGGQVPFNYGYTF. The CDR3 DNA reads as TGCAGTGCTGGGGGACAGGTTCCCTTTAACTATGGCTACACCTTC.

Regarding this clonotype: A much larger clone differs from this one at a single base, so this may be a read error. The V and J genes are TRBV20-1 and TRBJ2-3; no clear D. The end of the DNA fits TRBJ1-5 better, so the J call may be wrong. The CDR3 runs 16 residues. Germline V gene data show CDR1 as DFQATT and CDR2 as SNEGSKA (reference sequence). The CDR3 reads CSASAGRTSSADTQHF. DNA of the CDR3: TGCAGTGCTAGTGCCGGGCGGACTAGCAGTGCAGATACGCAGCATTTT.

This clonotype was counted many times. The chain joins TRBV6-1 to TRBJ1-1; D unresolved. The CDR3 runs to 13 residues. Between the trimmed V and J ends, which lost 7 bases and 0 bases, there was a span of 9 bases. Per the germline V gene, CDR1 is MNHNS and CDR2 is SASEGT. The CDR3: CASTLAMNTEAFF. As DNA, the CDR3 is TGTGCCAGCACCTTAGCTATGAACACTGAAGCTTTCTTT.

The genes are TRBV7-2 and TRBJ1-1; maybe TRBD1 (6 bases). Germline CDR1 and CDR2: SGHTA and FQGNSA. This CDR3 is built from 15 residues. Trimming stripped 3 bases from V and 8 bases from J, with 19 bases between. The DNA of the CDR3 is TGTGCCAGCAGCTTCACAAGGGGGGTCGGTCTAGAAGCTTTCTTT. Translation gives CASSFTRGVGLEAFF.

This clonotype was observed a few times. V gene TRBV11-1 combines with J gene TRBJ2-2, with D perhaps being TRBD1 or TRBD2 (6 bases each). This CDR3 has 14 amino acids. V lost 5 bases and J lost 4, with 11 bases in between. From germline, CDR1 is SGHAT and CDR2 FQDESV (reference sequence). CDR3 protein: CASSTRGRTGELFF. The CDR3 DNA reads TGTGCCAGCAGCACCCGGGGGCGCACCGGGGAGCTGTTTTTT.

As to this clonotype: It may be a read error: a sequence one base away is much more abundant. This chain links TRBV6-2 or TRBV6-3 with TRBJ2-3, with D possibly being TRBD1 (6 bases). From germline, CDR1 is MNHEY and CDR2 SVGEGT. The CDR3 length is 14 residues. The CDR3 here is CASSRVQGADTRYF. CDR3 bases: TGTGCCAGCAGCCGGGTACAGGGCGCAGATACGCGGTATTTT.

This clonotype was recorded many times. The rearrangement links TRBV6-1 to TRBJ2-3; no firm D call. Germline-derived CDR1 and CDR2 are MNHNS and SASEGT. The CDR3 extends over 13 amino acids. The V end was cut by 8 bases, the J end by 3 bases, with 12 bases between. This chain's CDR3 is CASGRRWTDTQYF. The CDR3 DNA reads as TGTGCCAGCGGCAGACGTTGGACAGATACGCAGTATTTT.

In this sample, this clonotype turned up many times. V is TRBV7-9 and J is TRBJ1-1; maybe TRBD1 (6 bases). Trimming pared 4 bases from V and 5 bases from J, leaving 14 bases between. The germline CDR1 and CDR2 sequences are SEHNR and FQNEAQ (reference sequence). This CDR3 region has 14 residues. Written as DNA, the CDR3 is TGTGCCAGCAGCTCCCGAGCAGGGGTTACTGAAGCTTTCTTT. It is translated as CASSSRAGVTEAFF.

The rearrangement uses TRBV18 and TRBJ2-2; D is undetermined. Trimming removed 1 base at V and 7 bases at J, with 4 bases between. Per germline, CDR1 KGHSH and CDR2 LQKENI. The CDR3 covers 12 residues. CDR3 in DNA: TGTGCCAGCTCACCACGGAACGGGGAGCTGTTTTTT. It translates to CASSPRNGELFF.

The chain is built from TRBV7-6 and TRBJ2-1; 7 bases are a match to TRBD1. Germline V lookup: CDR1 SGHVS, CDR2 FNYEAQ. The ends lost 5 bases at V and 7 bases at J; junction bases unmatched: 17. This CDR3 has 17 amino acids. This CDR3 reads CASSRPTGNRSFNEQFF. For the CDR3, the DNA is TGTGCCAGCAGCCGCCCGACAGGGAACAGGAGTTTTAATGAGCAGTTCTTC.

This clonotype was seen ten or more times. The chain couples TRBV20-1 to TRBJ1-1, with 8 bases matching TRBD1. Germline assignment: CDR1 DFQATT and CDR2 SNEGSKA (reference sequence). Trimming at V came to 5 bases and at J to 0 bases, leaving 23 bases not matched to a gene. CDR3 length: 20 amino acids. For the CDR3, the DNA is TGCAGTGCTCGGCCGTGGACAGGGTTTACCCTGGGTCAGATGAACACTGAAGCTTTCTTT. The encoded protein is CSARPWTGFTLGQMNTEAFF.

The chain couples TRBV7-8 to TRBJ1-1; D remains ambiguous. From germline, CDR1 is SGHVS and CDR2 FQNEAQ. This CDR3 region has 16 residues. V lost 5 bases to trimming and J lost 1 base, with 17 bases between them. CDR3 DNA sequence: TGTGCCAGCAGCCCCCACACGTTAGCGCCGAACACTGAAGCTTTCTTT. The encoded protein is CASSPHTLAPNTEAFF.

The chain joins TRBV11-2 to TRBJ2-3, with 8 positions matching TRBD1. Trimming removed 5 bases from V and 1 base from J; junction bases left unmatched: 5. Germline loops: CDR1 SGHAT, CDR2 FQNNGV. The CDR3 is made up of 15 amino acids. The CDR3 loop is CASSKQTGGTDTQYF. The CDR3 DNA reads TGTGCCAGCAGCAAACAGACAGGGGGCACAGATACGCAGTATTTT.

The V gene is TRBV29-1, the J gene TRBJ2-3; no firm D call. The CDR3 is 12 residues long. Germline CDR1 and CDR2: SQVTM and ANQGSEA. Trimming pared 7 bases from V and 2 bases from J, leaving 10 bases between. CDR3 in amino acids: CSGGGLTDTQYF. The CDR3 DNA is TGCAGCGGAGGCGGCCTCACAGATACGCAGTATTTT.

This clonotype was seen ten or more times. The rearrangement links TRBV27 to TRBJ1-6; D not certain. The germline V gene has CDR1 MNHEY and CDR2 SMNVEV (reference sequence). This CDR3 is 14 amino acids long. V lost 3 bases to trimming and J lost 5 bases, with 8 bases between them. The CDR3 loop is CASSFWQNNSPLHF. The CDR3 DNA sequence: TGTGCCAGCAGTTTTTGGCAGAATAATTCACCCCTCCACTTT.

There are many counts of this clonotype. The gene calls are TRBV6-6 and TRBJ2-3; D possibly corresponds to TRBD1 (5 bases). Trimming shortened V by 2 bases and J by 4 bases, and 10 bases separated the two germline ends. Germline CDR1 is MNHNY and CDR2 is SVGAGI (reference sequence). CDR3 length: 14 residues. The chain's CDR3 is CASSYGLGADTQYF. The CDR3, as DNA: TGTGCCAGCAGTTACGGGCTAGGGGCAGATACGCAGTATTTT.

This clonotype has only a few counts. The chain combines TRBV4-1 with TRBJ2-3; perhaps TRBD2 as D (6 bases). The CDR3 loop spans 16 amino acids. Germline lookup yields CDR1 MGHRA and CDR2 YSYEKL. The V gene lost 3 bases and the J gene lost 2 bases, with 15 bases spanning the gap. The CDR3 reads CASSHGLGGDTDTQYF. CDR3 bases: TGCGCCAGCAGCCACGGTTTGGGCGGGGACACAGATACGCAGTATTTT.

V and J are TRBV7-7 and TRBJ1-1, with D unclear. V lost 1 base and J 6 bases, leaving 9 bases between the germline ends. The germline gives CDR1 SSHAT, CDR2 FNYEAQ (reference sequence). This CDR3 has 13 residues. In DNA, the CDR3 is TGTGCCAGCAGCTTAGAAGGAGGGCCTGAAGCTTTCTTT. Translation gives CASSLEGGPEAFF.

This clonotype has only one observation. Given a much more abundant clone one base away, this may be a read error. The DNA of the CDR3 is TGTGCCACCAGTGACACGGACAGGCCCTACAATGAGCAGTTCTTC. This sequence encodes CATSDTDRPYNEQFF. This rearrangement joins TRBV24-1 to TRBJ2-1; 7 bases fit TRBD1. Germline V gene data show CDR1 as KGHDR and CDR2 as SFDVKD. The CDR3 contains 15 residues. V trimming: 4 bases; J trimming: 2 bases; junction bases outside the gene matches: 4.

The sample holds a few counts of this clonotype. V usage is TRBV6-2 or TRBV6-3 and J usage is TRBJ2-3; 8 nucleotides agree with TRBD2. CDR3 size: 16 residues. Germline V gene sequence: CDR1 MNHEY, CDR2 SVGEGT. Losses at the gene ends were 2 bases for V and 0 bases for J; bases not matched to a gene: 4. CDR3 nucleotide sequence: TGTGCCAGCAGTTACATTAGCGGGGTCAGCACAGATACGCAGTATTTT. Encoded protein: CASSYISGVSTDTQYF.

The chain is built from TRBV7-6 and TRBJ1-1; D is possibly TRBD1 (5 bases). CDR3 length equals 17 residues. Germline V gene lookup returns CDR1 SGHVS and CDR2 FNYEAQ. Trimming took off 1 base at V and 4 bases at J, with 19 bases between the two ends. CDR3 amino acids: CASSLGGAEVWGTEAFF. The DNA of the CDR3 is TGTGCCAGCAGCTTAGGTGGGGCGGAGGTCTGGGGCACTGAAGCTTTCTTT.

As to this clonotype: One end of the junction does not line up with germline, which may come from a read error. The CDR3 DNA sequence: TGTGCCAGCAGTTGGGGGGCTCGGAACATTCGGTACTTC. Translation gives CASSWGARNIRYF. The chain carries TRBV27 and TRBJ2-4; D assignment may be TRBD1 or TRBD2 (6 bases each). There are 13 residues in the CDR3. CDR1 MNHEY and CDR2 SMNVEV come from the germline V gene (reference sequence).

This clonotype occurred a few times. This chain connects TRBV7-9 to TRBJ2-5, with 14 bases lining up with TRBD2. V trimming: 5 bases; J trimming: 0 bases; junction bases outside the gene matches: 2. Germline V gene data show CDR1 as SEHNR and CDR2 as FQNEAQ (reference sequence). The CDR3 runs 16 residues. In DNA, the CDR3 is TGTGCCAGCAGCACGGGACTAGCGGGGGACCAAGAGACCCAGTACTTC. Amino acid sequence: CASSTGLAGDQETQYF.

The chain joins TRBV20-1 to TRBJ1-3; D possibly corresponds to TRBD1 (6 bases). CDR3 length: 14 residues. In germline, CDR1 is DFQATT, CDR2 SNEGSKA (reference sequence). The germline V and J ends were trimmed by 5 bases and 0 bases, with 11 bases remaining between them. The CDR3 sequence is CSAGQISSGNTIYF. The DNA of the CDR3 is TGCAGTGCTGGACAGATCAGCTCTGGAAACACCATATATTTT.

This clonotype has a handful of counts. The V call is TRBV6-6, the J call TRBJ2-3; the match to TRBD2 covers 10 bases. Germline CDR1 reads MNHNY; CDR2 reads SVGAGI (reference sequence). The CDR3 runs 17 residues. V gave up 0 bases and J gave up 2 bases; unmatched junction bases: 5. CDR3 sequence: CASSYSASGGPTDTQYF. The CDR3 DNA follows: TGTGCCAGCAGTTACTCGGCTAGCGGGGGTCCCACAGATACGCAGTATTTT.

This chain uses TRBV27 with TRBJ2-3; D tentatively fits TRBD1 or TRBD2 (5 bases each). The germline V gene encodes CDR1 MNHEY and CDR2 SMNVEV (reference sequence). The CDR3 is 15 residues long. V lost 1 base and J 4 bases, leaving 12 bases between the germline ends. The CDR3 protein is CASSLWYEGPDTQYF. CDR3 nucleotide sequence: TGTGCCAGCAGTTTATGGTACGAGGGGCCAGATACGCAGTATTTT.

The DNA for the CDR3 is TGTGCCAGCAAGAAACAGGGAACGGATCAGCCCCAGCATTTT. Its translation is CASKKQGTDQPQHF. This sequence joins TRBV6-1 and TRBJ1-5; a possible D gene is TRBD1 (6 bases). The CDR3 length is 14 residues. The ends were cut back, 7 bases at V and 5 bases at J, with 15 bases in the middle. From germline, CDR1 is MNHNS and CDR2 SASEGT.

Ten or more counts support this clonotype. The V gene is TRBV7-2, the J gene TRBJ1-5; D call uncertain. Germline CDR1 is SGHTA and CDR2 is FQGNSA. This CDR3 has 17 amino acids. Deletions cut 6 bases from V and 5 bases from J, with 23 bases between. Written as DNA, the CDR3 is TGTGCCAGCAGTTCAAAGCGGGATCTCCTCCCGGATCAGCCCCAGCATTTT. It translates to CASSSKRDLLPDQPQHF.